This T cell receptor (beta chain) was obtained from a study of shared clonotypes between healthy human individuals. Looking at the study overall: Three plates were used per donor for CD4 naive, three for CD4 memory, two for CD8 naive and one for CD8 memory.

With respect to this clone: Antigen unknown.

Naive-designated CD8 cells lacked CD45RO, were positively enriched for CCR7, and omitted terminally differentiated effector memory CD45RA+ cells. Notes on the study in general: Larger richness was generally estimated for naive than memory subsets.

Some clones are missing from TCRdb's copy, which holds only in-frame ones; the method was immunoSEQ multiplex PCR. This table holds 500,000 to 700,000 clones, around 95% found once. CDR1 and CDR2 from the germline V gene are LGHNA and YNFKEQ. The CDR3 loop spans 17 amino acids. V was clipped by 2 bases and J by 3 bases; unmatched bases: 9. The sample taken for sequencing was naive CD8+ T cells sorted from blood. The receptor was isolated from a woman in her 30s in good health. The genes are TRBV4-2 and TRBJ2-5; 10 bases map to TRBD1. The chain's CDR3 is CASSQSWDRGIEETQYF. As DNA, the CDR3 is TGTGCCAGCAGCCAATCGTGGGACAGGGGTATCGAAGAGACCCAGTACTTC.